These T cell receptor beta chains were read from a single sample in a study of blood T cell repertoires in COVID-19. The protocol was immunoSEQ multiplex PCR, while the TCRdb copy is restricted to in-frame clones and leaves out a portion. Altogether roughly 81,000 clones are present, over 75% being singletons, with the ten largest covering roughly 2.2%. The sample comprised peripheral blood. Receptor source: a woman in her 70s with acute or convalescent COVID-19. CDR3s include the opening cysteine and the closing phenylalanine or tryptophan. Fields, in order: D gene, V gene, clone size, J gene, CDR3 protein, CDR3 DNA. D genes are given only for firm matches. Size is stated for part of the rows, as once, few or many counts, or as a class when the clone is expanded.

d_call: -; v_call: TRBV3-1/TRBV3-2; clone_size: once; j_call: TRBJ2-7; cdr3_aa: CASSPHPGEQYF; cdr3_nt: TGTGCCAGCAGCCCCCACCCCGGCGAGCAGTACTTC
d_call: TRBD2; v_call: TRBV5-1; clone_size: -; j_call: TRBJ2-2; cdr3_aa: CASSPLAGGYTGELFF; cdr3_nt: TGCGCCAGCAGCCCCCTAGCGGGGGGATACACCGGGGAGCTGTTTTTT
d_call: -; v_call: TRBV9; clone_size: -; j_call: TRBJ2-5; cdr3_aa: CASSGATRETQYF; cdr3_nt: TGTGCCAGCAGCGGGGCTACCCGAGAGACCCAGTACTTC
d_call: -; v_call: TRBV5-1; clone_size: once; j_call: TRBJ1-4; cdr3_aa: CASSMYTTNEKLFF; cdr3_nt: TGCGCCAGCAGCATGTATACAACTAATGAAAAACTGTTTTTT
d_call: TRBD2; v_call: TRBV10-3; clone_size: once; j_call: TRBJ2-2; cdr3_aa: CAVLAGAPETGELFF; cdr3_nt: TGTGCCGTCCTAGCGGGGGCCCCAGAGACCGGGGAGCTGTTTTTT
d_call: -; v_call: TRBV5-1; clone_size: few; j_call: TRBJ2-5; cdr3_aa: CASSLGFRSQETQYF; cdr3_nt: TGCGCCAGCAGCTTGGGATTCCGGTCCCAAGAGACCCAGTACTTC
d_call: TRBD2; v_call: TRBV7-9; clone_size: -; j_call: TRBJ2-3; cdr3_aa: CASSLKAGTDTQYF; cdr3_nt: TGTGCCAGCAGCTTAAAAGCGGGAACAGATACGCAGTATTTT
d_call: -; v_call: TRBV7-6; clone_size: -; j_call: TRBJ2-5; cdr3_aa: CASSPEGQYQETQYF; cdr3_nt: TGTGCCAGCAGCCCGGAGGGACAGTACCAAGAGACCCAGTACTTC
d_call: -; v_call: TRBV27; clone_size: few; j_call: TRBJ1-2; cdr3_aa: CASSSQNYGYTF; cdr3_nt: TGTGCCAGCAGTTCCCAAAACTATGGCTACACCTTC
d_call: -; v_call: TRBV5-1; clone_size: -; j_call: TRBJ2-1; cdr3_aa: CASSRGEGEQFF; cdr3_nt: TGCGCCAGCAGTCGAGGAGAGGGTGAGCAGTTCTTC
d_call: TRBD2; v_call: TRBV11-2; clone_size: once; j_call: TRBJ2-1; cdr3_aa: CASSPTSGGNYNEQFF; cdr3_nt: TGTGCCAGCAGCCCAACTAGCGGGGGGAACTACAATGAGCAGTTCTTC
d_call: TRBD1; v_call: TRBV2; clone_size: -; j_call: TRBJ2-5; cdr3_aa: CASSVGTGSEETQYF; cdr3_nt: TGTGCCAGCAGTGTTGGGACAGGGAGCGAAGAGACCCAGTACTTC
d_call: TRBD1; v_call: TRBV18; clone_size: few; j_call: TRBJ1-2; cdr3_aa: CASSPGQGNYGYTF; cdr3_nt: TGTGCCAGCTCACCAGGACAGGGAAACTATGGCTACACCTTC
d_call: -; v_call: TRBV2; clone_size: -; j_call: TRBJ1-1; cdr3_aa: CASSEMGLNTEAFF; cdr3_nt: TGTGCCAGCAGTGAAATGGGGCTGAACACTGAAGCTTTCTTT
d_call: TRBD1; v_call: TRBV19; clone_size: -; j_call: TRBJ2-1; cdr3_aa: CASSRRQGADEQFF; cdr3_nt: TGTGCCAGTAGTAGACGACAGGGGGCAGATGAGCAGTTCTTC
d_call: -; v_call: TRBV5-8; clone_size: -; j_call: TRBJ2-2; cdr3_aa: CASSYPGPGVTGELFF; cdr3_nt: TGTGCCAGCAGTTACCCTGGTCCCGGAGTCACCGGGGAGCTGTTTTTT
d_call: -; v_call: TRBV5-4; clone_size: -; j_call: TRBJ2-7; cdr3_aa: CASSTAQTRGGIEQYF; cdr3_nt: TGTGCCAGCAGCACCGCCCAAACAAGGGGGGGCATCGAGCAGTACTTC
d_call: -; v_call: TRBV7-2; clone_size: -; j_call: TRBJ1-1; cdr3_aa: CASSVDRLNTEAFF; cdr3_nt: TGTGCCAGCAGCGTTGACAGATTGAACACTGAAGCTTTCTTT
d_call: -; v_call: TRBV21-1; clone_size: -; j_call: TRBJ1-2; cdr3_aa: CASSARQGAYGYTF; cdr3_nt: TGTGCCAGCAGCGCCCGACAGGGGGCGTATGGCTACACCTTC
d_call: TRBD1; v_call: TRBV28; clone_size: -; j_call: TRBJ1-1; cdr3_aa: CASCKAGQGSTEAFF; cdr3_nt: TGTGCCAGCTGCAAGGCGGGACAGGGTTCCACTGAAGCTTTCTTT
d_call: TRBD1; v_call: TRBV5-4; clone_size: -; j_call: TRBJ2-1; cdr3_aa: CASSLVGQWDEQFF; cdr3_nt: TGTGCCAGCAGCTTGGTGGGACAGTGGGATGAGCAGTTCTTC
d_call: -; v_call: TRBV2; clone_size: once; j_call: TRBJ1-3; cdr3_aa: CASSVYQGLSGNTIYF; cdr3_nt: TGTGCCAGCAGTGTGTACCAGGGACTCTCCGGAAACACCATATATTTT
d_call: -; v_call: TRBV12-5; clone_size: -; j_call: TRBJ1-3; cdr3_aa: CASGPTTAKGGNTIYF; cdr3_nt: TGTGCTAGTGGTCCCACGACAGCGAAGGGGGGAAACACCATATATTTT
d_call: -; v_call: TRBV19; clone_size: -; j_call: TRBJ1-2; cdr3_aa: CASSIRGRDGYTF; cdr3_nt: TGTGCCAGTAGTATTCGTGGGAGAGATGGCTACACCTTC
d_call: -; v_call: TRBV2; clone_size: -; j_call: TRBJ2-3; cdr3_aa: CASSERTDTQYF; cdr3_nt: TGTGCCAGCAGTGAGCGGACAGATACGCAGTATTTT
d_call: TRBD1; v_call: TRBV6-5; clone_size: -; j_call: TRBJ1-1; cdr3_aa: CASGLDAGGVAFF; cdr3_nt: TGTGCCAGCGGATTAGACGCAGGGGGTGTCGCTTTCTTT